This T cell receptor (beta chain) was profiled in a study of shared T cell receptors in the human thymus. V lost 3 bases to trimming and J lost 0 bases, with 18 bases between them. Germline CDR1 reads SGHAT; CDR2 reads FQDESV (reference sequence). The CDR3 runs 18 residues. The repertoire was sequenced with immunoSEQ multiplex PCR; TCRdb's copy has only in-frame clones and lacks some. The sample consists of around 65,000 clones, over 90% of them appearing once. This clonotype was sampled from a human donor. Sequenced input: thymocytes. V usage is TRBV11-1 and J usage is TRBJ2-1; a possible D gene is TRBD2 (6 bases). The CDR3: CASSFRGSRRNSYNEQFF. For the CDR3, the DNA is TGTGCCAGCAGCTTCCGGGGGAGCAGGAGAAACTCCTACAATGAGCAGTTCTTC.